This is a list of T cell receptor beta chains from one sample in a study of response to subunit inactivated influenza vaccine. TCRdb called the RT-PCR reads again in MiXCR, with one record for every CDR3 protein. The repertoire includes approximately 680,000 distinct CDR3 sequences, less than 20% of them detected once, and 11% sits in the top ten. The sequences come from PBMCs from blood, collected about 12 days after vaccination. These TCRs come from a man between 45 and 60 years old who received an inactivated influenza vaccine. CDR3s include the opening cysteine and the closing phenylalanine or tryptophan. D genes are given only for firm matches. Clone sizes are given selectively: once, few, many, or a class where the clone is expanded.

D gene | J gene | V gene | clone size | CDR3 protein | CDR3 DNA
- | TRBJ2-6 | TRBV19 | - | CASSGYGGSGANVLTF | TGTGCCAGTAGTGGCTATGGGGGATCTGGGGCCAACGTCCTGACTTTC
TRBD1 | TRBJ2-1 | TRBV24-1 | - | CATSDLSGTGDYNEQFF | TGTGCCACCAGTGATTTGTCGGGGACAGGGGATTACAATGAGCAGTTCTTC
- | TRBJ2-5 | TRBV29-1 | few | CSAPSNRETQYF | TGCAGCGCTCCCTCGAATCGGGAGACCCAGTACTTC
- | TRBJ2-1 | TRBV20-1 | few | CSARDHTPNNEQFF | TGCAGTGCTAGAGATCACACACCTAACAATGAGCAGTTCTTC
- | TRBJ1-1 | TRBV11-2 | - | CASSLGTVYTEAFF | TGTGCCAGCAGCTTGGGGACGGTGTACACTGAAGCTTTCTTT
- | TRBJ2-6 | TRBV5-1 | few | CASSLVSNRAVVPVDVLTF | TGCGCCAGCAGCTTGGTGTCTAACAGGGCGGTCGTCCCAGTGGACGTCCTGACTTTC
- | TRBJ2-7 | TRBV7-9 | - | CASSLGWGDEQYF | TGTGCCAGCAGCTTGGGATGGGGCGACGAGCAGTACTTC
TRBD1 | TRBJ2-7 | TRBV6-8 | few | CASRWTGIPTDGYEQYF | TGTGCCAGCAGGTGGACAGGGATCCCCACGGACGGCTACGAGCAGTACTTC
- | TRBJ2-6 | TRBV14 | - | CASSQDKGPGANVLTF | TGTGCCAGCAGCCAAGATAAGGGACCTGGGGCCAACGTCCTGACTTTC
- | TRBJ2-7 | TRBV15 | few | CATSSDRTYEQYF | TGTGCCACCAGCAGCGACAGGACCTACGAGCAGTACTTC
TRBD1 | TRBJ2-7 | TRBV5-6 | few | CASSSRWQGAEQYF | TGTGCCAGCAGCAGCCGTTGGCAGGGGGCCGAGCAGTACTTC
- | TRBJ2-7 | TRBV28 | few | CASSPILAPGSSYEQYF | TGTGCCAGCAGTCCGATACTAGCACCAGGGAGCTCCTACGAGCAGTACTTC
TRBD2 | TRBJ2-7 | TRBV12-3/TRBV12-4 | - | CASSLLEASGPYF | TGTGCCAGCAGTTTATTGGAGGCTAGCGGACCGTACTTC
TRBD1 | TRBJ1-5 | TRBV7-3 | few | CASSLLGNDRVSNQPQHF | TGTGCCAGCAGCTTATTGGGGAACGACAGGGTGAGCAATCAGCCCCAGCATTTT
TRBD1 | TRBJ2-1 | TRBV7-9 | few | CASSLEEGAKEQFF | TGTGCCAGCAGCTTAGAAGAGGGGGCAAAGGAGCAGTTCTTC
- | TRBJ1-6 | TRBV6-1 | - | CASSANSPLHF | TGTGCCAGCAGTGCCAATTCACCCCTCCACTTT
TRBD1 | TRBJ2-1 | TRBV6-2/TRBV6-3 | many | CASSYGTGKNEQFF | TGTGCCAGCAGTTACGGGACAGGGAAGAATGAGCAGTTCTTC
- | TRBJ1-1 | TRBV5-6 | - | CASSPAGKRYTEAFF | TGTGCCAGCAGCCCCGCCGGGAAAAGGTACACTGAAGCTTTCTTT
- | TRBJ2-5 | TRBV5-1 | few | CASRLGTGQETQYF | TGCGCCAGCAGGCTAGGGACTGGCCAAGAGACCCAGTACTTC
TRBD2 | TRBJ2-3 | TRBV12-3/TRBV12-4 | - | CASSNSGRPTDTQYF | TGTGCCAGCAGTAATAGCGGGAGGCCCACAGATACGCAGTATTTT
- | TRBJ1-2 | TRBV29-1 | many | CSSRDGDGYTF | TGCAGCTCGAGGGACGGCGATGGCTACACCTTC
- | TRBJ2-7 | TRBV12-3/TRBV12-4 | - | CASRVGTSYEQYF | TGTGCCAGCAGAGTCGGGACAAGCTACGAGCAGTACTTC
- | TRBJ2-7 | TRBV6-6 | few | CASFGGSYEQYF | TGTGCCAGCTTTGGCGGCTCCTACGAGCAGTACTTC
TRBD1 | TRBJ2-1 | TRBV7-9 | few | CASSSRQGPPYNEQFF | TGTGCCAGCAGCTCGCGACAGGGTCCCCCTTACAATGAGCAGTTCTTC